Listed below are T cell receptor beta chains from one sample, sequenced in a study of blood T cell repertoires in COVID-19. Data came from immunoSEQ multiplex PCR; TCRdb stores just in-frame clones and leaves some out. The sample carries around 95,000 clones, almost 90% recorded once. Sequenced input: peripheral blood. These receptors all stem from a human donor in a cohort sampled during active COVID-19. CDR3s include the opening cysteine and the closing phenylalanine or tryptophan. The order of the fields is CDR3 DNA, CDR3 protein, V gene, clone size, D gene, J gene. The D gene is left open where the match is weak. Only some rows state a clone size, as once, few, many or a class for expanded clones.

TGTGCCAGCAGTTTATCGGTATCACCCCTCCACTTT,CASSLSVSPLHF,TRBV28,NA,NA,TRBJ1-6
TGTGCCAGCAGCCTACGGGCCAACGTCCTGACTTTC,CASSLRANVLTF,TRBV9,NA,NA,TRBJ2-6
TGTGCCAGTAGTATAGGTCAAAATAATCAGCCCCAGCATTTT,CASSIGQNNQPQHF,TRBV19,NA,NA,TRBJ1-5
TGTGCCAGCACTCCAGGGAGGGGAGAGACCCAGTACTTC,CASTPGRGETQYF,TRBV12-3/TRBV12-4,once,TRBD2,TRBJ2-5
TGTGCCAGCAGTTGGGGGGCTGAAGCTTTCTTT,CASSWGAEAFF,TRBV12-3/TRBV12-4,few,NA,TRBJ1-1
TGTGCCAGCAGTTACTTACGGACAGGGGGCGGTGAAAAACTGTTTTTT,CASSYLRTGGGEKLFF,TRBV6-5,NA,TRBD1,TRBJ1-4
TGTGCCACCGGCGGAAGGAACACCGGGGAGCTGTTTTTT,CATGGRNTGELFF,TRBV10-3,NA,NA,TRBJ2-2
TGTGCCAGCAGCGTAGAGTTAGATGCGCAGTATTTT,CASSVELDAQYF,TRBV9,NA,NA,TRBJ2-3
TGCGCCAGCAGCTTGGATCGGGGAGCGACCCAGTACTTC,CASSLDRGATQYF,TRBV5-1,NA,NA,TRBJ2-5
TGTGCCAGCAGTTTATTTGCCAGGACTTCAACTAATGAAAAACTGTTTTTT,CASSLFARTSTNEKLFF,TRBV28,NA,NA,TRBJ1-4
TGCGCCAGCAGTCAATCTAATTCCCCTCGGCTGCCCCGCGGGGAGCAGTACTTC,CASSQSNSPRLPRGEQYF,TRBV23-1,NA,NA,TRBJ2-7
TGTGCCAGCTCACCTAGTCGGGATAACTATGGCTACACCTTC,CASSPSRDNYGYTF,TRBV18,NA,NA,TRBJ1-2
TGCGCCAGCAGCCAAGTCAGGGCGGGGGAAAAACTGTTTTTT,CASSQVRAGEKLFF,TRBV4-1,NA,NA,TRBJ1-4
TGCGCCAGCAGCTTACAGTCTAATGAAAAACTGTTTTTT,CASSLQSNEKLFF,TRBV5-1,NA,NA,TRBJ1-4
TGTGCCAGCTCCCCCCGGGGACAGAAGGAAAAACTGTTTTTT,CASSPRGQKEKLFF,TRBV18,NA,TRBD1,TRBJ1-4
TGTGCCAGCAGCTTACGGACTAGCGGGCCTTCCTACGAGCAGTACTTC,CASSLRTSGPSYEQYF,TRBV5-4,NA,TRBD2,TRBJ2-7
TGTGCCAGCTCAGGGGCCGGGACAGGGATTGGCGAGCAGTACTTC,CASSGAGTGIGEQYF,TRBV18,NA,TRBD1,TRBJ2-7
TGTGCCAGCAGTCCAAGACAGGGAAAGGATTCTTATCACGATCAGCCCCAGCATTTT,CASSPRQGKDSYHDQPQHF,TRBV28,NA,TRBD1,TRBJ1-5
TGTGCCAGCAAAGCGGGACAGGGATCAGGAAACACCATATATTTT,CASKAGQGSGNTIYF,TRBV6-5,NA,TRBD1,TRBJ1-3
TGCGCCAGCAGCTCCCCTACGGACAGGGGGCATTTTAAGACCCCTCGAGAAAACTATGGCTACACCTTC,CASSSPTDRGHFKTPRENYGYTF,TRBV5-1,NA,TRBD1,TRBJ1-2
TGTGCCAGCAGCCAAGTTGGACAGGGGCCCTTCAATGAGCAGTTCTTC,CASSQVGQGPFNEQFF,TRBV3-1/TRBV3-2,once,TRBD1,TRBJ2-1
TGTGCCAGCTCACCTACGACAGGGAAAGGCTACGAGCAGTACTTC,CASSPTTGKGYEQYF,TRBV18,NA,TRBD1,TRBJ2-7
TGTGCCAGCAGTTACCACGGTTCAGATACGCAGTATTTT,CASSYHGSDTQYF,TRBV28,NA,NA,TRBJ2-3
TGCGCCAGCAGCCAAGATGAGATAAGCTCCTACAATGAGCAGTTCTTC,CASSQDEISSYNEQFF,TRBV4-1,few,NA,TRBJ2-1